A selection of T cell receptor beta chains follows, all from one sample in a study of CXCR3-negative and CXCR3-positive naive CD8 T cells. TCRdb reprocessed the 5' RACE reads, with one entry per CDR3 protein and no DNA. Its clone listing holds some 85,000 distinct CDR3 sequences. Sample: naive CXCR3+ CD8+ T cells from blood. Every receptor here comes from a human donor in good health. Some clones in this sample may be carry-over from other donors' samples. CDR3s include the opening cysteine and the closing phenylalanine or tryptophan.

CDR3 protein: CASSPAEGSNQPQHF
CDR3 length: 15
V gene: TRBV7-9
J gene: TRBJ1-5

CDR3 protein: CASSSGRWSYEQYF
CDR3 length: 14
V gene: TRBV7-8
J gene: TRBJ2-7

CDR3 protein: CASSLRHRESSYEQYF
CDR3 length: 16
V gene: TRBV28
J gene: TRBJ2-7

CDR3 protein: CSVESRGRDTEAFF
CDR3 length: 14
V gene: TRBV29-1
J gene: TRBJ1-1

CDR3 protein: CASSLLTVNTEAFF
CDR3 length: 14
V gene: TRBV28
J gene: TRBJ1-1

CDR3 protein: CASSLRGDGFYEQYF
CDR3 length: 15
V gene: TRBV27
J gene: TRBJ2-7

CDR3 protein: CASSYSSRNTDTQYF
CDR3 length: 15
V gene: TRBV6-5
J gene: TRBJ2-3

CDR3 protein: CASSPGRTYEQYF
CDR3 length: 13
V gene: TRBV12-3/TRBV12-4
J gene: TRBJ2-7

CDR3 protein: CSVEILAARMNEQFF
CDR3 length: 15
V gene: TRBV29-1
J gene: TRBJ2-1

CDR3 protein: CAISESTGQEQSWREVGELFF
CDR3 length: 21
V gene: TRBV10-3
J gene: TRBJ2-2

CDR3 protein: CARSCGQGYEQYF
CDR3 length: 13
V gene: TRBV28
J gene: TRBJ2-7

CDR3 protein: CSVRGGLNEQYF
CDR3 length: 12
V gene: TRBV29-1
J gene: TRBJ2-7

CDR3 protein: CASSPMDRRRSSYNEQFF
CDR3 length: 18
V gene: TRBV3-1
J gene: TRBJ2-1

CDR3 protein: CASSEFGGDSRQETQYF
CDR3 length: 17
V gene: TRBV25-1
J gene: TRBJ2-5

CDR3 protein: CASSAWGAGRNRETQYF
CDR3 length: 17
V gene: TRBV21-1
J gene: TRBJ2-5

CDR3 protein: CASSAVNTGELFF
CDR3 length: 13
V gene: TRBV9
J gene: TRBJ2-2

CDR3 protein: CASSDQGAPYNEQFF
CDR3 length: 15
V gene: TRBV12-3/TRBV12-4
J gene: TRBJ2-1